A selection of T cell receptor beta chains follows, all from one sample in a study of CXCR3-negative and CXCR3-positive naive CD8 T cells. Following a re-call of the 5' RACE reads, TCRdb has one entry per CDR3 protein and lacks DNA. The table lists 50,000 to 55,000 distinct CDR3 sequences, with over 1.2% in the top ten. Sequencing was done on a sample of naive CXCR3- CD8+ T cells from blood. All receptors come from a human donor in good health. Some clones in this sample may be carry-over from other donors' samples. The CDR3 runs from the conserved cysteine through the conserved F or W. Each record gives: J gene, V gene, CDR3 protein.

j_call: TRBJ2-1
v_call: TRBV6-6
cdr3_aa: CASNLGASGGISYNEQFF

j_call: TRBJ2-2
v_call: TRBV7-3
cdr3_aa: CASSYDLAGGPGELFF

j_call: TRBJ1-3
v_call: TRBV12-3/TRBV12-4
cdr3_aa: CAGTRSSGNTIYF

j_call: TRBJ1-2
v_call: TRBV7-9
cdr3_aa: CASSPEEALWKYGYTF

j_call: TRBJ2-5
v_call: TRBV12-3/TRBV12-4
cdr3_aa: CASTPPGLGQETQYF

j_call: TRBJ2-5
v_call: TRBV12-3/TRBV12-4
cdr3_aa: CASSLDTEETQYF

j_call: TRBJ2-3
v_call: TRBV14
cdr3_aa: CASSHRGQGRFVTQYF

j_call: TRBJ1-2
v_call: TRBV20-1
cdr3_aa: CSARDLEGMGYTF

j_call: TRBJ2-1
v_call: TRBV6-6
cdr3_aa: CASSIKGSSYNEQFF

j_call: TRBJ2-1
v_call: TRBV4-3
cdr3_aa: CASSQDPLWEGLAGHNEQFF

j_call: TRBJ2-1
v_call: TRBV6-5
cdr3_aa: CASSYQREGNEQFF

j_call: TRBJ1-2
v_call: TRBV29-1
cdr3_aa: CSVLTPDGFYGYTF

j_call: TRBJ2-7
v_call: TRBV28
cdr3_aa: CASSLGGSRYEQYF

j_call: TRBJ2-2
v_call: TRBV28
cdr3_aa: CTGAGQGFTGELFF

j_call: TRBJ1-2
v_call: TRBV27
cdr3_aa: CASSWGGADTNYGYTF

j_call: TRBJ2-5
v_call: TRBV5-5
cdr3_aa: CASSFFDRSVETQYF

j_call: TRBJ2-1
v_call: TRBV12-3/TRBV12-4
cdr3_aa: CASSRGATTSGRAETEQFF

j_call: TRBJ2-3
v_call: TRBV5-6
cdr3_aa: CASSFSRDTNTDTQYF

j_call: TRBJ1-1
v_call: TRBV30
cdr3_aa: CAWTRNTEAFF

j_call: TRBJ1-1
v_call: TRBV29-1
cdr3_aa: CSTGQSNTEAFF

j_call: TRBJ2-5
v_call: TRBV7-2
cdr3_aa: CASSFGYSKETQYF

j_call: TRBJ2-1
v_call: TRBV9
cdr3_aa: CASTPGAGGPYNEQFF

j_call: TRBJ2-3
v_call: TRBV10-3
cdr3_aa: CAISPLPGTAPDTQYF

j_call: TRBJ2-2
v_call: TRBV21-1
cdr3_aa: CASSPGSQGAPTGELFF

j_call: TRBJ2-7
v_call: TRBV5-1
cdr3_aa: CASSPGDSSYEQYF

j_call: TRBJ2-1
v_call: TRBV4-1
cdr3_aa: CASSPPRDYPVF

j_call: TRBJ2-7
v_call: TRBV12-3/TRBV12-4
cdr3_aa: CASSSGTGQFYEQYF

j_call: TRBJ2-7
v_call: TRBV5-1
cdr3_aa: CASSLGQGSYYEQYF

j_call: TRBJ1-1
v_call: TRBV7-3
cdr3_aa: CASTLGIIGANTEAFF

j_call: TRBJ2-5
v_call: TRBV12-3/TRBV12-4
cdr3_aa: CASSKTSGRLQETQYF

j_call: TRBJ2-2
v_call: TRBV29-1
cdr3_aa: CSATRGGNTGELFF

j_call: TRBJ1-2
v_call: TRBV28
cdr3_aa: CASSLTGSFYGYTF

j_call: TRBJ2-7
v_call: TRBV5-1
cdr3_aa: CASSLEGGDDEQYF

j_call: TRBJ2-1
v_call: TRBV15
cdr3_aa: CATSRDREANNEQFF

j_call: TRBJ2-5
v_call: TRBV29-1
cdr3_aa: CSVPETQETQYF

j_call: TRBJ2-7
v_call: TRBV6-1
cdr3_aa: CASNLIDYTYEQYF

j_call: TRBJ2-1
v_call: TRBV5-1
cdr3_aa: CASSPIDNEQFF

j_call: TRBJ2-7
v_call: TRBV12-3/TRBV12-4
cdr3_aa: CASSSGLAGVDEQYF

j_call: TRBJ2-1
v_call: TRBV29-1
cdr3_aa: CSVERAGGGEQFF

j_call: TRBJ2-7
v_call: TRBV29-1
cdr3_aa: CSVVWQTEQYF

j_call: TRBJ2-7
v_call: TRBV5-1
cdr3_aa: CASSSNRVPYEQYF

j_call: TRBJ1-2
v_call: TRBV28
cdr3_aa: CASIPIGDRGVNYGYTF